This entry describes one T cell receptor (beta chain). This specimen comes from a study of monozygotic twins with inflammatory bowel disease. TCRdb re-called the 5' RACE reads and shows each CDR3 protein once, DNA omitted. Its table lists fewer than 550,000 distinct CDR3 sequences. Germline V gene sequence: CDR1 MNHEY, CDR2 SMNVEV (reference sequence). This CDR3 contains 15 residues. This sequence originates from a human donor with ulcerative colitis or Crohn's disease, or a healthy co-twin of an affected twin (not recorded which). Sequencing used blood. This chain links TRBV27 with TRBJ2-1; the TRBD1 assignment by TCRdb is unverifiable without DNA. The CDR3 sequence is CASSFATDRNNEQFF.